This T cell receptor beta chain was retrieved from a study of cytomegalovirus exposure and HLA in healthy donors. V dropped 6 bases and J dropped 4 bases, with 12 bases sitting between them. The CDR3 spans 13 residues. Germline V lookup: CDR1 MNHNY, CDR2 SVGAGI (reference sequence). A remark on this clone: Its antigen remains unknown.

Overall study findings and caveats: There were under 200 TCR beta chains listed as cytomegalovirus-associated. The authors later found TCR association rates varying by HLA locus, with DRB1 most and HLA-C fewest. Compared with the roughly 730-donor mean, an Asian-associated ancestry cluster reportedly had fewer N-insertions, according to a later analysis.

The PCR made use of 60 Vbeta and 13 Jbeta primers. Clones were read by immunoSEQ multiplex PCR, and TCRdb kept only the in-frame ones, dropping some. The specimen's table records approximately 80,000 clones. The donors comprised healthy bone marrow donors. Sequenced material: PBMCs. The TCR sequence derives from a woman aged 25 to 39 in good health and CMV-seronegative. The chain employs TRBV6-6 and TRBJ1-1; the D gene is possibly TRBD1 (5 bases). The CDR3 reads CASSPRESTEAFF. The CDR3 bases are TGTGCCAGCAGCCCCAGGGAAAGCACTGAAGCTTTCTTT.